The 19 T cell receptor beta chains below come from one sample, sequenced in a study of vaccination and CD4 T cells after COVID-19. These TCRs' antigens remain unknown. As for treatment: roughly ten-day PBMC culture with coronavirus spike peptide pools or control peptides (ViraFEST assay). An Oncomine TCR Beta short-read assay was used to sequence the DNA from cultured CD4+ T cells. TCRdb analysed the PCR reads with MiXCR anew, one entry per CDR3 protein. Of approximately 15,000 distinct CDR3 sequences in the sample, 51% are singletons; the top ten hold around 13%. The sample comprised CD4+ T cells from blood, cultured in vitro. These TCRs come from a human donor who had recovered from COVID-19.

V is TRBV20-1 and J is TRBJ2-1; 12 bases map to TRBD2. This CDR3 region has 16 residues. J was trimmed by 7 bases and V by 1 base; bases with no gene match: 8. CDR1 and CDR2 (germline): DFQATT, SNEGSKA (reference sequence). CDR3: CSARVLAGGPKNEQFF. Here the CDR3 DNA reads TGCAGTGCTAGAGTCCTAGCGGGAGGGCCTAAGAATGAGCAGTTCTTC.

Sample share makes this clonotype large. The chain carries TRBV20-1 and TRBJ1-1; D uncertain. Germline-derived CDR1 and CDR2 are DFQATT and SNEGSKA (reference sequence). The CDR3 runs 14 residues. Trimming stripped 0 bases from V and 0 bases from J, with 8 bases between. CDR3 in amino acids: CSARDPRVNTEAFF. The DNA for the CDR3 is TGCAGTGCTAGAGATCCCCGGGTGAACACTGAAGCTTTCTTT.

In the case of this clonotype: The limits of the CDR3 on the DNA are not certain, so only TCRdb's listed CDR3 is given. The chain links TRBV7-9 to TRBJ1-4; TRBD1 reflects the table's D call only, with no check against the DNA. Per germline, CDR1 SEHNR and CDR2 FQNEAQ (reference sequence). The CDR3 has 15 amino acids, counting both end residues. The CDR3 sequence: CASSFGPGVAEKLFF.

The chain links TRBV20-1 to TRBJ2-6; 8 nucleotides align to TRBD1. The length of the CDR3 is 16 residues. Germline CDR1 reads DFQATT; CDR2 reads SNEGSKA (reference sequence). V dropped 3 bases and J dropped 0; count of bases not matched to a gene: 4. CDR3 loop: CSARDRASSGANVLTF. CDR3 DNA: TGCAGTGCTAGGGACAGGGCTAGCTCTGGGGCCAACGTCCTGACTTTC.

By share, this clonotype counts as medium-sized. The chain is built from TRBV28 and TRBJ1-2; D not resolved. Trimming stripped 10 bases from V and 1 base from J, with 7 bases between. Germline assignment: CDR1 MDHEN and CDR2 SYDVKM. The length of the CDR3 is 11 residues. Here the CDR3 DNA reads TGTGCCACCTACATTAACTATGGCTACACCTTC. Amino acids: CATYINYGYTF.

The chain carries TRBV5-4 and TRBJ2-3; D remains unclear. Trimming cost V 3 bases and J 1 base, with 3 bases left between them. Germline assignment: CDR1 SGHNT and CDR2 YYREEE (reference sequence). This CDR3 is built from 12 residues. CDR3 DNA: TGTGCCAGCAGCTCACGCACAGATACGCAGTATTTT. It specifies CASSSRTDTQYF. The full variable domain, rest sourced from reference TRBV5-4 and TRBJ2-3, is ETGVTQSPTHLIKTRGQQVTLRCSSQSGHNTVSWYQQALGQGPQFIFQYYREEENGRGNFPPRFSGLQFPNYSSELNVNALELDDSALYLCASSSRTDTQYFGPGTRLTVL.

V usage is TRBV20-1 and J usage is TRBJ1-1; unclear D gene. The CDR3 totals 13 residues. Germline V lookup: CDR1 DFQATT, CDR2 SNEGSKA (reference sequence). V was clipped by 4 bases and J by 2 bases, with 11 bases between them. The CDR3 nucleotides read TGCAGTGCTACCTCCGACTTAAACACTGAAGCTTTCTTT. Protein sequence: CSATSDLNTEAFF.

This clonotype was detected only a few times. The chain joins TRBV12-3 or TRBV12-4 to TRBJ1-2; tentative D call: TRBD1 (5 bases). V lost 2 bases and J lost 1, with 14 bases in between. The length of the CDR3 is 16 residues. CDR3 loop: CASSLTRQGGNYGYTF. The DNA for the CDR3 is TGTGCCAGCAGTTTAACCCGCCAGGGAGGTAACTATGGCTACACCTTC.

V gene TRBV19 combines with J gene TRBJ1-1; 8 bases fit TRBD1. Trimming removed 0 bases from V and 1 base from J; junction bases left unmatched: 4. The CDR3 length is 16 residues. Germline CDR1 is LNHDA and CDR2 is SQIVND (reference sequence). Written as DNA, the CDR3 is TGTGCCAGTAGTATAGATCCGACAGGGGAGAACACTGAAGCTTTCTTT. Its translation is CASSIDPTGENTEAFF.

The chain is built from TRBV20-1 and TRBJ2-1, with 7 bases lining up with TRBD1. Trimming cost V 3 bases and J 6 bases; bases outside gene matches: 8. CDR1 is DFQATT and CDR2 is SNEGSKA in the germline V gene (reference sequence). This CDR3 is built from 14 residues. DNA for the CDR3: TGCAGTGCTAGGGACCCAGACAGGGCCAATGAGCAGTTCTTC. Translation: CSARDPDRANEQFF.

The chain couples TRBV19 to TRBJ1-6, with 7 positions matching TRBD1. V lost 6 bases and J lost 7; bases outside the gene matches: 6. Germline values: CDR1 LNHDA, CDR2 SQIVND (reference sequence). The CDR3 has 14 amino acids. This chain's CDR3 is CASSRGQVNSPLHF. The CDR3 DNA reads as TGTGCCAGTAGCCGCGGACAGGTGAATTCACCCCTCCACTTT.

This chain links TRBV7-8 with TRBJ1-5; 8 nucleotides align to TRBD1. CDR1 is SGHVS and CDR2 is FQNEAQ in the germline V gene. This CDR3 region has 18 residues. V shed 5 bases, J shed 0 bases, and the junction held 12 bases outside the gene matches. Here the CDR3 DNA reads TGTGCCAGCAGCCCCGCAATTGTGGACAGGGATAGCAATCAGCCCCAGCATTTT. This codes for CASSPAIVDRDSNQPQHF.

The chain links TRBV12-3 or TRBV12-4 to TRBJ2-5; 9 bases are shared with TRBD1. V shed 5 bases and J 7 bases; nucleotides not matched to a gene: 11. This CDR3 has 15 amino acids. CDR3 nucleotide sequence: TGTGCCAGCAGTCCCGGGACAGGGAGCTCAGGGACCCAGTACTTC. Translating it yields CASSPGTGSSGTQYF.

The V call is TRBV6-2 or TRBV6-3, the J call TRBJ1-1; TRBD1 is a possible D gene (6 bases). This CDR3 has 15 residues. Trimming removed 6 bases at V and 5 bases at J, with 19 bases between. In germline, CDR1 is MNHEY, CDR2 SVGEGT. This chain's CDR3 is CASSLGQGLRTEAFF. The CDR3 region has the DNA TGTGCCAGCAGCCTAGGGCAGGGGTTGAGGACTGAAGCTTTCTTT.

This clonotype was counted only a few times. The rearrangement joins TRBV6-2 or TRBV6-3 to TRBJ2-2; tentative D call: TRBD2 (6 bases). The ends were cut back, 5 bases at V and 0 bases at J, with 13 bases in the middle. The V gene's germline CDR1 is MNHEY and CDR2 SVGEGT. The CDR3 extends over 16 amino acids. The CDR3 nucleotides read TGTGCCAGCAGTCCCATGGGCGGGACGAACACCGGGGAGCTGTTTTTT. Its protein product is CASSPMGGTNTGELFF.

The chain uses TRBV24-1 and TRBJ2-3; D is unresolved. Germline assignment: CDR1 KGHDR and CDR2 SFDVKD. CDR3 length: 13 residues. V lost 8 bases to trimming and J lost 2 bases, with 10 bases between them. The CDR3 DNA reads as TGTGCCACCAAGGGTACAGCCACAGATACGCAGTATTTT. It translates to CATKGTATDTQYF.

The chain is built from TRBV11-2 and TRBJ1-6; D remains unclear. Trimming stripped 1 base from V and 10 bases from J, with 11 bases between. This CDR3 spans 14 amino acids. The germline gives CDR1 SGHAT, CDR2 FQNNGV. CDR3: CASSLGWTGSPLHF. Written as DNA, the CDR3 is TGTGCCAGCAGCTTAGGGTGGACGGGCTCACCCCTCCACTTT.

CDR3 sequence (DNA): TGTGCCAGCAGTTTAGGGGGGGGCTTAAGTCAGCCCCAGCATTTT. Translating gives CASSLGGGLSQPQHF. The genes are TRBV12-3 or TRBV12-4 and TRBJ1-5, with D perhaps matching TRBD1 (6 bases). This CDR3 is 15 amino acids long. V lost 1 base and J lost 6, with 13 bases in between.

This clonotype counts as medium-sized. This sequence joins TRBV7-2 and TRBJ1-2; 9 bases line up with TRBD1. The CDR3 extends over 15 amino acids. Germline CDR1 and CDR2: SGHTA and FQGNSA. V was clipped by 5 bases and J by 7 bases; unmatched bases: 11. In DNA form, the CDR3 reads TGTGCCAGCAGCGCCGCCGGGACAGGGAGGTTTGGCTACACCTTC. This encodes CASSAAGTGRFGYTF.